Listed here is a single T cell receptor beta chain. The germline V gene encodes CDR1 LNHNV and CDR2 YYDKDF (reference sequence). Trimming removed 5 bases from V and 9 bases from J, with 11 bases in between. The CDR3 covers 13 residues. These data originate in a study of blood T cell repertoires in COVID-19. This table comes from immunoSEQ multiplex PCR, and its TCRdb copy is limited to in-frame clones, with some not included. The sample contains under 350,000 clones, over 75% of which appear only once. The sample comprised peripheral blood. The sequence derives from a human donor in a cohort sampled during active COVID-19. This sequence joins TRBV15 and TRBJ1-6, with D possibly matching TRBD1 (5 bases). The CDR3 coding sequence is TGTGCCACCAGCGGGGGGGTACTTTCACCCCTCCACTTT. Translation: CATSGGVLSPLHF. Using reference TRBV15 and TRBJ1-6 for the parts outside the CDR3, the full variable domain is DAMVIQNPRYQVTQFGKPVTLSCSQTLNHNVMYWYQQKSSQAPKLLFHYYDKDFNNEADTPDNFQSRRPNTSFCFLDIRSPGLGDTAMYLCATSGGVLSPLHFGNGTRLTVT.